The subject of this entry is one TCR beta chain. Its antigen has not been determined. Base qualities were left out, and no much larger clone turns up one base away. The time point label, as the study defines it: baseline, week 1 (first vaccination visit). What this sample's treatment or condition label stands for: pre-vaccination baseline after standard-of-care therapy. Newly diagnosed WHO grade 3 or 4 IDH1-mutant astrocytomas showing loss of nuclear ATRX were present in the donors. The samples were drawn from NOA16, a multicentre, single-arm, open-label phase I trial in Germany that tested a mutant IDH1 peptide vaccine in humans for the first time. Blood drawn at visit V03 was used as the baseline sample for immunogenicity testing. Genomic DNA for TCRB sequencing was extracted from EDTA blood using the DNeasy Blood and Tissue Kit. This sample is drawn from a study of a mutant IDH1 vaccine in newly diagnosed glioma listed by TCRdb under 2021. Study-wide context: Of the roughly 34 treated patients, 62.5% were male and about 40% were female, and the mean age was around 40 years. Prior to enrollment, patients had been given standard therapy consisting of radiotherapy alone, temozolomide alone, or radiochemotherapy with temozolomide, with the combination given to most patients. Peripheral blood was collected at six visits: V03 (baseline), V05, V07, V10, V12 and V13. Longitudinal TCRB deep sequencing was performed for roughly 24 treated patients wherever samples were available for exploratory analyses. What the authors observed across the whole study: Vaccine-induced immune responses across multiple MHC alleles were detected in approximately 94% of patients. Pseudoprogression appeared unrelated to alterations in the top peripheral T cell clonotypes detected by TCRB sequencing. Selection of PBMC samples for TCRB deep sequencing was based on availability. The authors noted that analyses of patient blood samples could not be reproduced because of sample limitations.

V is cut by 6 bases and J by 4 bases, and the space between the germline ends is 15 bases. The germline V gene supplies CDR1 SGHNT and CDR2 YENEEA. From the cysteine through the phenylalanine, the CDR3 covers 14 amino acids. Only the CDR3 DNA stays, 42 bases, in frame from base 1. Libraries came from the immunoSEQ multiplex PCR assay. Rearranged TCR beta chain sequences were amplified using the hsTCRB Kit according to the manufacturer's protocol. An Illumina MiSeq was used to sequence the TCRB libraries. Per the source publication's procedure: The proprietary platform of the kit vendor was used for demultiplexing, trimming and gene mapping. TCRdb retrieved this table from immuneACCESS and kept in-frame rearrangements only. Not all clones are present; in checked studies, unresolved V genes account for under half, and no reason is known for the remainder. That table furnishes V, J and clone size, whereas the DNA furnished D and trimming. Counted in this sample were around 92,000 clones; around 82% of them appeared once. Approximately 8% of the sample belongs to the ten largest clones.

The chain joins TRBV11-3 to TRBJ1-1, with an unclear D gene assignment. This material consisted of PBMCs, taken from a glioma patient treated with radiotherapy, temozolomide or both. This sequence originates from a woman in her forties or fifties with glioma. The DNA sequence reads TGTGCCAGCAGTCCGAACCTTATGAGCACTGAAGCTTTCTTT. This codes for CASSPNLMSTEAFF. With the rest looked up from the reference TRBV11-3 and TRBJ1-1 genes rather than sequenced, the full variable domain is EAGVVQSPRYKIIEKKQPVAFWCNPISGHNTLYWYLQNLGQGPELLIRYENEEAVDDSQLPKDRFSAERLKGVDSTLKIQPAELGDSAVYLCASSPNLMSTEAFFGQGTRLTVV.